The 2 T cell receptor beta chains given below trace back to one sample, sequenced in a study of blood T cells in healthy people across ages. Next came a second PCR, run for about 7 to 12 cycles, which used a sample-barcoded 5' primer along with a J-beta primer mix. TCRdb passed the 5' RACE reads through MiXCR, listing each CDR3 protein once. This sample has hundreds of thousands of distinct CDR3 sequences, with about a third found just once. The sequencing input was blood. The receptors shown here come from a woman of 80 years or more in good health.

This clonotype was counted at least ten times. The CDR3 coding sequence is TGCGCCAGCAGGTACCAGGACAACTACGAGCAGTACTTC. It codes for CASRYQDNYEQYF. The chain employs TRBV5-1 and TRBJ2-7, with a tentative D call TRBD1 (5 bases). The CDR3 is made up of 13 amino acids. The germline V gene encodes CDR1 SGHRS and CDR2 YFSETQ. V was trimmed by 5 bases and J by 3 bases, leaving 12 bases between them.

About this clonotype: Possible read error: a much larger clone is one base away. The chain couples TRBV5-1 to TRBJ1-4; TRBD1 aligns across 12 bases. Trimming removed 7 bases from V and 3 bases from J; junction bases left unmatched: 7. The V gene's germline CDR1 is SGHRS and CDR2 YFSETQ. This CDR3 spans 16 amino acids. CDR3 sequence reads: CASGPGQGASNEKLFF. As DNA, the CDR3 is TGCGCCAGCGGCCCGGGACAGGGGGCCTCTAATGAAAAACTGTTTTTT.